This T cell receptor (beta chain) was observed in a study of cytomegalovirus exposure and HLA in healthy donors. Study conclusions and caveats: It was confirmed in vitro that three of the CMV-associated chains were specific for CMV antigens. A later analysis found most CMV-associated TCR beta chains apparently HLA-restricted.

With respect to this clone: The target antigen is unknown.

Germline loops: CDR1 LGHNA, CDR2 YSLEER. The CDR3 runs 17 residues. V was clipped by 0 bases and J by 4 bases; unmatched bases: 8. Both 60 Vbeta primers and 13 Jbeta primers went into the PCR. Assay used: immunoSEQ multiplex PCR; TCRdb lists only in-frame clones, some missing. The data contain about 150,000 clones, roughly 70% of them singletons. Sequenced: PBMCs. This clonotype was sampled from a man in his 60s in good health and CMV-seronegative. The J gene is TRBJ2-7, the V gene TRBV4-3, with 11 positions matching TRBD2. CDR3 residues: CASSQEGSLAGVYEQYF. CDR3 sequence (DNA): TGCGCCAGCAGCCAAGAGGGTTCACTAGCGGGAGTTTACGAGCAGTACTTC.